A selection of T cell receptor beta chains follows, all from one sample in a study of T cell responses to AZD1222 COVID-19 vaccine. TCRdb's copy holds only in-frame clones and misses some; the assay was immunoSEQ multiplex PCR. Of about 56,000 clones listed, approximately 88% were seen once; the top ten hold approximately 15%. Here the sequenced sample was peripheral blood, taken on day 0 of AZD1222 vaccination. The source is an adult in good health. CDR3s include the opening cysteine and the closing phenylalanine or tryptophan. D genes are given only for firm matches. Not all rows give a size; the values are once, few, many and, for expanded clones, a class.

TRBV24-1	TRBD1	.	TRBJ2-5	CATSVGGTGKETQYF	TGTGCCACCAGTGTGGGGGGGACAGGGAAAGAGACCCAGTACTTC
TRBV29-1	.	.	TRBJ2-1	CSAPGRTSSYNEQFF	TGCAGCGCCCCGGGGCGGACGAGCTCCTACAATGAGCAGTTCTTC
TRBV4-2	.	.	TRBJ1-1	CASSQRLEAFF	TGTGCCAGCAGCCAACGGCTTGAAGCTTTCTTT
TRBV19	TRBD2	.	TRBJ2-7	CASSISSKTSGLYEQYF	TGTGCCAGTAGTATCTCATCCAAGACTAGCGGGCTGTACGAGCAGTACTTC
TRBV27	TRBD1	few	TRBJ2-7	CASRPPDRGGEQYF	TGTGCCAGCAGACCGCCAGACAGGGGGGGTGAGCAGTACTTC
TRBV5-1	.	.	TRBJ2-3	CASSLARQYTDTQYF	TGCGCCAGCAGCTTAGCTCGACAGTACACAGATACGCAGTATTTT
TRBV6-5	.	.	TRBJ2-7	CASSSQYEQYF	TGTGCCAGCAGTTCTCAATACGAGCAGTACTTC
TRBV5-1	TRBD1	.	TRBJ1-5	CASSLQGAGNQPQHF	TGCGCCAGCAGCTTACAGGGGGCGGGCAATCAGCCCCAGCATTTT
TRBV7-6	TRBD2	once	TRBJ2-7	CASSPRDGPVREMDEQYF	TGTGCCAGCAGCCCCCGGGACGGCCCAGTGCGGGAGATGGACGAGCAGTACTTC
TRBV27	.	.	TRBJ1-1	CASRDPGSTEAFF	TGTGCCAGCAGGGATCCTGGGAGCACTGAAGCTTTCTTT
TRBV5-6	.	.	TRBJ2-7	CASSPRVSASYEQYF	TGTGCCAGCAGCCCGCGGGTTAGCGCATCCTACGAGCAGTACTTC
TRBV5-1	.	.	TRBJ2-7	CASSMRTLLDEQYF	TGCGCCAGCAGCATGCGGACACTTCTGGACGAGCAGTACTTC
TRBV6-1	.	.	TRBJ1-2	CASRTIWENYGYTF	TGTGCCAGCAGAACGATATGGGAGAACTATGGCTACACCTTC
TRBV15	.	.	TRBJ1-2	CATSRVPSGGNGYTF	TGTGCCACCAGCAGAGTTCCTTCGGGTGGGAATGGCTACACCTTC
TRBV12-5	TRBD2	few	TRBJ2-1	CASGLGVAGVMGEQFF	TGTGCTAGTGGTTTGGGGGTAGCGGGAGTTATGGGTGAGCAGTTCTTC
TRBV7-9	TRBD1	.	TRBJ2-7	CASSKPQGADHEQYF	TGTGCCAGCAGCAAACCACAGGGGGCGGACCACGAGCAGTACTTC
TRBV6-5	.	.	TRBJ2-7	CASSYQGYEQYF	TGTGCCAGCAGTTACCAGGGCTACGAGCAGTACTTC
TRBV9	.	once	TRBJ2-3	CASSVTPGAPDTQYF	TGTGCCAGCAGCGTAACCCCAGGAGCTCCAGATACGCAGTATTTT
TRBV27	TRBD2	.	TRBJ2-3	CASSLGRGGTDTQYF	TGTGCCAGCAGTTTGGGTCGGGGGGGCACAGATACGCAGTATTTT
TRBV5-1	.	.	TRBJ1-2	CASSLEAALGYTF	TGCGCCAGCAGCTTGGAAGCCGCCCTGGGCTACACCTTC
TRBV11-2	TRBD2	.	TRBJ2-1	CASSEAGEYNEQFF	TGTGCCAGCAGTGAGGCGGGAGAATACAATGAGCAGTTCTTC
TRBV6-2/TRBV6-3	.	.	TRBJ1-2	CASSRDDYGYTF	TGTGCCAGCAGCCGGGACGACTATGGCTACACCTTC
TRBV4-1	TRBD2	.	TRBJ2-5	CASSQAFREAGETQYF	TGCGCCAGCAGCCAAGCCTTTCGGGAGGCCGGGGAGACCCAGTACTTC
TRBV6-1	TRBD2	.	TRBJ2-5	CASSEVPSGGGETQYF	TGTGCCAGCAGTGAAGTTCCTAGCGGGGGGGGAGAGACCCAGTACTTC
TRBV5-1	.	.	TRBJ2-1	CASSHPEGYNEQFF	TGCGCCAGCAGCCACCCCGAAGGCTACAATGAGCAGTTCTTC
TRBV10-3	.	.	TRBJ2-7	CAISQGQTYEQYF	TGTGCCATCAGTCAGGGCCAAACCTACGAGCAGTACTTC
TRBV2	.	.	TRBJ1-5	CASRAGTDSNQPQHF	TGTGCCAGCAGAGCCGGGACGGATAGCAATCAGCCCCAGCATTTT
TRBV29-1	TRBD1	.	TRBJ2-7	CSVEDQGTGSYEQYF	TGCAGCGTTGAAGATCAAGGGACAGGGTCCTACGAGCAGTACTTC
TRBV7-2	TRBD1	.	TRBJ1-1	CASRKAGGNTEAFF	TGTGCCAGCCGCAAGGCAGGGGGGAACACTGAAGCTTTCTTT
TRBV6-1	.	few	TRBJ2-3	CASSEAWGRMSTDTQYF	TGTGCCAGCAGTGAAGCGTGGGGACGGATGAGCACAGATACGCAGTATTTT
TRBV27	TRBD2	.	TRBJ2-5	CATKTSGGRETQYF	TGTGCCACCAAGACTAGCGGAGGCAGGGAGACCCAGTACTTC
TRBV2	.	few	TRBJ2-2	CASRAQGGDTGELFF	TGTGCCAGCAGGGCACAGGGCGGGGACACCGGGGAGCTGTTTTTT
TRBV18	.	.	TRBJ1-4	CASSPAGGTGSNEKLFF	TGTGCCAGCTCACCTGCCGGCGGGACCGGCAGCAATGAAAAACTGTTTTTT
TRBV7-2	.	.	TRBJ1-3	CASSFRTESSGNTIYF	TGTGCCAGCAGCTTCAGGACAGAGAGCTCTGGAAACACCATATATTTT
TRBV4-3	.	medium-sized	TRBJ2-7	CASSQDSLSYEQYF	TGCGCCAGCAGCCAGGACAGTCTTTCGTACGAGCAGTACTTC
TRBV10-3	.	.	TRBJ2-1	CAISGPAAYNEQFF	TGTGCCATCAGTGGGCCTGCAGCCTACAATGAGCAGTTCTTC
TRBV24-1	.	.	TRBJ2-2	CATRDSTGELFF	TGTGCCACCAGGGACAGTACCGGGGAGCTGTTTTTT
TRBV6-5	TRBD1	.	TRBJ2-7	CASSYRRQGGYEQYF	TGTGCCAGCAGTTACCGTCGACAGGGGGGTTACGAGCAGTACTTC
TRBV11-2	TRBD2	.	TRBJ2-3	CASSVSGRAFTDTQYF	TGTGCCAGCAGCGTTAGCGGGAGGGCCTTCACAGATACGCAGTATTTT
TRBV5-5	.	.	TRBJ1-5	CASSLVAADSNQPQHF	TGTGCCAGCAGCTTGGTGGCAGCCGATAGCAATCAGCCCCAGCATTTT
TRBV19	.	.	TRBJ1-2	CASSIGPGRYGYTF	TGTGCCAGTAGTATAGGTCCGGGTCGCTATGGCTACACCTTC
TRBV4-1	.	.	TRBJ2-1	CASSQVVGRSSYNEQFF	TGCGCCAGCAGCCAAGTAGTCGGACGTAGCTCCTACAATGAGCAGTTCTTC
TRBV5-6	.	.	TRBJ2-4	CASSPRAGRTIQYF	TGTGCCAGCAGTCCGAGGGCGGGACGCACCATTCAGTACTTC
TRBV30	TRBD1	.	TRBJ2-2	CAWSRPERGHRTGELFF	TGTGCCTGGAGTCGACCGGAGAGGGGGCATCGGACCGGGGAGCTGTTTTTT
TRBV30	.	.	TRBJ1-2	CAWSVQAKYGYTF	TGTGCCTGGAGTGTACAGGCTAAATATGGCTACACCTTC
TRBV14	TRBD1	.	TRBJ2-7	CASSPRGRISHEQYF	TGTGCCAGCAGCCCCAGGGGGCGGATTTCCCACGAGCAGTACTTC
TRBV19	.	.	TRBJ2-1	CASSIRLASEQFF	TGTGCCAGTAGTATAAGGCTAGCAAGTGAGCAGTTCTTC
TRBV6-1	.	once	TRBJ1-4	CASSETWGSNEKLFF	TGTGCCAGCAGTGAGACTTGGGGGTCAAATGAAAAACTGTTTTTT
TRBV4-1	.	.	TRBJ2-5	CASSQALIQETQYF	TGCGCCAGCAGCCAAGCCCTGATCCAAGAGACCCAGTACTTC
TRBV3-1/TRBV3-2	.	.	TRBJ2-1	CASSQETGTYNEQFF	TGTGCCAGCAGCCAAGAAACAGGCACGTACAATGAGCAGTTCTTC